These T cell receptor beta chains were read from a single sample in a study of T-cell memory formation after mild COVID-19. MiXCR, run by TCRdb on the 5' RACE reads, gives a single entry per CDR3 protein. The sample includes just under 550,000 distinct CDR3 sequences, roughly 20% seen only once; the top ten take approximately 12%. Sequencing was performed on PBMCs or a T cell subset sorted from them (not recorded which). All receptors come from an adult woman who had mild COVID-19 (a few samples of this study predate the infection). Cell type and time point are not known. Both conserved end residues are trimmed from each CDR3.

J gene: TRBJ1-2; V gene: TRBV12-3/TRBV12-4; CDR3 length: 11; CDR3 protein: ASRSDRGEGYT
J gene: TRBJ2-7; V gene: TRBV10-3; CDR3 length: 14; CDR3 protein: AISNNPGQGSYEQY
J gene: TRBJ2-5; V gene: TRBV11-1; CDR3 length: 12; CDR3 protein: ASSFRREQETQY
J gene: TRBJ2-5; V gene: TRBV7-9; CDR3 length: 13; CDR3 protein: ASSSYRGDKETQY
J gene: TRBJ2-1; V gene: TRBV7-8; CDR3 length: 12; CDR3 protein: ASSQAGFRAEQF
J gene: TRBJ2-3; V gene: TRBV5-1; CDR3 length: 12; CDR3 protein: ASERGDETDTQY
J gene: TRBJ2-5; V gene: TRBV7-9; CDR3 length: 14; CDR3 protein: ASSTGTSGGSETQY
J gene: TRBJ2-2; V gene: TRBV4-1; CDR3 length: 15; CDR3 protein: ASSSGRAKRGTGELF
J gene: TRBJ2-7; V gene: TRBV7-9; CDR3 length: 13; CDR3 protein: ASSLADAGYYEQY
J gene: TRBJ2-1; V gene: TRBV6-2/TRBV6-3; CDR3 length: 13; CDR3 protein: ASSYGYPRNNEQF
J gene: TRBJ2-3; V gene: TRBV3-1; CDR3 length: 14; CDR3 protein: ASSPQGTSGASAQY
J gene: TRBJ2-7; V gene: TRBV29-1; CDR3 length: 12; CDR3 protein: SVEAGQGGYEQY
J gene: TRBJ2-3; V gene: TRBV29-1; CDR3 length: 11; CDR3 protein: SVEARPQDTQY
J gene: TRBJ2-1; V gene: TRBV2; CDR3 length: 15; CDR3 protein: ASDPSPLSGGYNEQF
J gene: TRBJ2-1; V gene: TRBV9; CDR3 length: 12; CDR3 protein: ASSAGLSYNEQF
J gene: TRBJ1-5; V gene: TRBV21-1; CDR3 length: 15; CDR3 protein: ASSKKGPGQVGQPQH
J gene: TRBJ2-7; V gene: TRBV4-2; CDR3 length: 13; CDR3 protein: ASSQAQGKTYEQY
J gene: TRBJ1-5; V gene: TRBV7-9; CDR3 length: 15; CDR3 protein: ASSLVSYGQFEGPQH
J gene: TRBJ1-3; V gene: TRBV13; CDR3 length: 16; CDR3 protein: ASSLASVAPLSGNTIY
J gene: TRBJ2-2; V gene: TRBV12-3/TRBV12-4; CDR3 length: 14; CDR3 protein: ASSFAATRNTGELF
J gene: TRBJ2-3; V gene: TRBV24-1; CDR3 length: 15; CDR3 protein: ATSPYADPGTPDTQY
J gene: TRBJ2-7; V gene: TRBV7-6; CDR3 length: 13; CDR3 protein: ASSFSQGIMDEQY
J gene: TRBJ2-7; V gene: TRBV7-8; CDR3 length: 13; CDR3 protein: ASSLVGGSFNEQY
J gene: TRBJ2-7; V gene: TRBV15; CDR3 length: 14; CDR3 protein: ATSEKLLTASYEQY
J gene: TRBJ2-3; V gene: TRBV5-1; CDR3 length: 15; CDR3 protein: ASSLALTGGSTDTQY
J gene: TRBJ2-3; V gene: TRBV12-3/TRBV12-4; CDR3 length: 14; CDR3 protein: ASSLVRGGGTDTQY
J gene: TRBJ2-1; V gene: TRBV5-6; CDR3 length: 13; CDR3 protein: ASSLTSGVNNEQF
J gene: TRBJ2-2; V gene: TRBV24-1; CDR3 length: 12; CDR3 protein: ATSDGLPTGELF
J gene: TRBJ2-1; V gene: TRBV7-2; CDR3 length: 13; CDR3 protein: ASSLWRVMGNEQF
J gene: TRBJ1-2; V gene: TRBV27; CDR3 length: 13; CDR3 protein: ASKTIGVTNYGYT
J gene: TRBJ2-7; V gene: TRBV16; CDR3 length: 13; CDR3 protein: ASSQRGVKSYEQY
J gene: TRBJ2-3; V gene: TRBV5-6; CDR3 length: 16; CDR3 protein: ASSLAHWTDRGTDTQY
J gene: TRBJ1-5; V gene: TRBV12-3/TRBV12-4; CDR3 length: 14; CDR3 protein: ASSPIPGQGQQPQH
J gene: TRBJ2-5; V gene: TRBV7-9; CDR3 length: 13; CDR3 protein: ASSLVRAGGETQY
J gene: TRBJ1-2; V gene: TRBV5-5; CDR3 length: 14; CDR3 protein: ASSPISGSSNYGYT
J gene: TRBJ2-7; V gene: TRBV20-1; CDR3 length: 11; CDR3 protein: SAFKAVSYEQY
J gene: TRBJ2-2; V gene: TRBV12-3/TRBV12-4; CDR3 length: 15; CDR3 protein: ASSLRSQGRIHGELF
J gene: TRBJ2-3; V gene: TRBV12-3/TRBV12-4; CDR3 length: 14; CDR3 protein: ASSARLAGGTDTQY
J gene: TRBJ2-6; V gene: TRBV7-9; CDR3 length: 12; CDR3 protein: ASRELSGANVLT
J gene: TRBJ1-2; V gene: TRBV6-5; CDR3 length: 10; CDR3 protein: ATGMGGRGYT
J gene: TRBJ2-7; V gene: TRBV16; CDR3 length: 10; CDR3 protein: ASGQGSREQY
J gene: TRBJ2-3; V gene: TRBV5-1; CDR3 length: 14; CDR3 protein: ASSLAAAGGTDTQY
J gene: TRBJ2-3; V gene: TRBV5-6; CDR3 length: 13; CDR3 protein: ASSFSGRSLDTQY
J gene: TRBJ2-1; V gene: TRBV6-6; CDR3 length: 10; CDR3 protein: ASSYGGDRQF
J gene: TRBJ2-3; V gene: TRBV29-1; CDR3 length: 12; CDR3 protein: SVAARLADSTQY
J gene: TRBJ1-1; V gene: TRBV21-1; CDR3 length: 10; CDR3 protein: ASSKFHTEAF
J gene: TRBJ1-5; V gene: TRBV4-1; CDR3 length: 15; CDR3 protein: ASSLRDRAHSNQPQH
J gene: TRBJ2-1; V gene: TRBV5-1; CDR3 length: 15; CDR3 protein: ASSLGFGASNYNEQF